This record concerns one T cell receptor (beta chain) sequence. Its antigen is currently unknown. The sample belongs to a study of graft-versus-host responses after intestinal transplantation. Study summary: Anti-thymocyte globulin induction preceded two to three years of tacrolimus and steroid maintenance in all recipients. Study-level findings and limits: Elevated graft-versus-host to host-versus-graft clonal ratios in allografts were recorded for patients with graft-donor T cell macrochimerism. Peak circulating GvH clone levels were associated with early post-transplant HvG declines.

The protocol was immunoSEQ multiplex PCR, while the TCRdb copy is restricted to in-frame clones and leaves out a portion. This table has around 40,000 clones, 85% to 95% appearing once. The V end lost 4 bases, the J end lost 3 bases, and 12 bases lay between the germline ends. CDR3 length: 14 amino acids. Per the germline V gene, CDR1 is MNHEY and CDR2 is SVGAGI. This specimen was unstimulated CD8+ T cells sorted from spleen or lymph node cells, taken before transplant. This receptor was obtained from a human donor who was the organ donor for an intestinal transplant. This chain links TRBV6-5 with TRBJ1-2; unclear D gene. The CDR3 DNA sequence: TGTGCCAGCAGTTTTAACGAAAGGCACTATGGCTACACCTTC. Translation gives CASSFNERHYGYTF.